The following is a T cell receptor (beta chain) sequence with its context. The record originates from a study of control samples from healthy donors and cancer patients. CDR1 and CDR2 from the germline V gene are MNHEY and SVGAGI. This CDR3 is 15 amino acids long. Trimming removed 6 bases from V and 2 bases from J, with 14 bases in between. Libraries were prepared by immunoSEQ multiplex PCR; TCRdb keeps only in-frame clonotypes and omits some of them. The sample holds about 120,000 clones, about 95% seen once. The specimen sequenced was blood. The J gene is TRBJ1-3, the V gene TRBV6-5; D is perhaps TRBD1 (6 bases). The receptor's source is a man aged 30 to 45 in good health. The DNA of the CDR3 is TGTGCCAGCAGCCACGGACAGCTCACTGGAAACACCATATATTTT. It encodes CASSHGQLTGNTIYF.